The next 7 T cell receptor beta chains were all read from a single sample in a study of human thymus T cells. Resections from corrective heart surgery provided thymus tissue. Sequenced by immunoSEQ multiplex PCR; TCRdb stores in-frame clones only, minus some. The sample lists tens of thousands of clones; around 96% were seen once. The sequenced sample was thymus tissue. The receptor source for this set is a boy under three years old with a congenital heart defect but otherwise immunologically healthy.

This clone was recorded only once. The rearrangement joins TRBV28 to TRBJ2-6, with D perhaps TRBD1 (5 bases). Germline CDR1 and CDR2: MDHEN and SYDVKM. The CDR3 loop spans 15 amino acids. The germline V and J ends were trimmed by 7 bases and 1 base, with 11 bases remaining between them. Here the CDR3 reads CASTARVSGANVLTF. CDR3 sequence (DNA): TGTGCCAGCACCGCCAGGGTATCTGGGGCCAACGTCCTGACTTTC.

The chain recombines TRBV10-3 with TRBJ2-3, with a possible D match to TRBD2 (5 bases). Per the germline V gene, CDR1 is ENHRY and CDR2 is SYGVKD. The CDR3 has 14 amino acids. V was pared by 3 bases and J by 5 bases, with 12 bases between. The CDR3 bases are TGTGCCATCAGTGATGTCCTTAGCGAAGATACGCAGTATTTT. Residues: CAISDVLSEDTQYF.

The chain couples TRBV11-1 to TRBJ2-1; TRBD1 might be the D (7 bases). The length of the CDR3 is 16 residues. V dropped 4 bases and J dropped 4 bases, with 17 bases sitting between them. Germline lookup yields CDR1 SGHAT and CDR2 FQDESV (reference sequence). In DNA form, the CDR3 reads TGTGCCAGCAGCTGGAACGACAGGGCGGGATACAATGAGCAGTTCTTC. Residues: CASSWNDRAGYNEQFF.

The V gene is TRBV10-3, the J gene TRBJ1-2, with 10 bases matching TRBD1. CDR1 and CDR2 from the germline V gene are ENHRY and SYGVKD. The V and J ends lost 6 bases and 8 bases, in that order; junction bases with no gene match: 9. The CDR3 is 14 residues long. The DNA for the CDR3 is TGTGCCATCAGAGCGGGGGGACAGGGGTTAGGCTACACCTTC. Residues: CAIRAGGQGLGYTF.

The rearrangement uses TRBV6-5 and TRBJ2-1; weak D call: TRBD2 (5 bases). Looked up from germline, CDR1 is MNHEY and CDR2 is SVGAGI. This CDR3 has 15 residues. V lost 7 bases, J lost 2 bases, and 15 bases lay in between. The CDR3 loop is CASTPRKRTYNEQFF. CDR3 nucleotide sequence: TGTGCCAGCACCCCAAGGAAGCGGACCTACAATGAGCAGTTCTTC.

The CDR3 protein is CASTTDRLSYEQYF. In nucleotides, the CDR3 is TGTGCCAGCACTACGGACAGATTATCCTACGAGCAGTACTTC. The chain links TRBV6-1 to TRBJ2-7; weak D call: TRBD1 (6 bases). In germline, CDR1 is MNHNS, CDR2 SASEGT. CDR3 length: 14 amino acids. Deletions cut 7 bases from V and 1 base from J, with 14 bases between.

The CDR3, as DNA: TGCGCCAGCAGCCGCATCACAGGGGGCCCACCCGACTATGGCTACACCTTC. It yields the protein CASSRITGGPPDYGYTF. The gene calls are TRBV4-3 and TRBJ1-2; 9 nucleotides line up with TRBD1. V dropped 4 bases and J dropped 3; count of bases not matched to a gene: 12. CDR1 LGHNA and CDR2 YSLEER come from the germline V gene. CDR3 length: 17 residues.